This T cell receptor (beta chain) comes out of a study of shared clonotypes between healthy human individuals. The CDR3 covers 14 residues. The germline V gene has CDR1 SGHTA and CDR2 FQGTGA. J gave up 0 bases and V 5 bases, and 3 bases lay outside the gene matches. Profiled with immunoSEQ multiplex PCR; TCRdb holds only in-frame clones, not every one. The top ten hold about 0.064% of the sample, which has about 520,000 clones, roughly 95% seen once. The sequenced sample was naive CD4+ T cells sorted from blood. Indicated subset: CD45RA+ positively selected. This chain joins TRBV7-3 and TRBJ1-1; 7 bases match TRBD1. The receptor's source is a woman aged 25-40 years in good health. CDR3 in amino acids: CASSPGGLNTEAFF. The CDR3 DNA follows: TGTGCCAGCAGCCCAGGGGGTTTGAACACTGAAGCTTTCTTT. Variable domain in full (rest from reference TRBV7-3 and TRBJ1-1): GAGVSQTPSNKVTEKGKYVELRCDPISGHTALYWYRQSLGQGPEFLIYFQGTGAADDSGLPNDRFFAVRPEGSVSTLKIQRTERGDSAVYLCASSPGGLNTEAFFGQGTRLTVV.